Listed below are T cell receptor beta chains from one sample, sequenced in a study of graft-versus-host responses after intestinal transplantation. No antigen is known for these receptors. TCRdb keeps only in-frame clones here, not all; method: immunoSEQ multiplex PCR. The sample records some 90,000 clones, 85% to 95% being singletons. Here the sequenced sample was unstimulated CD8+ T cells sorted from spleen or lymph node cells, taken before transplant. The receptors were gathered from a human donor who was the organ donor for an intestinal transplant. Each CDR3 is given with its conserved first and last residue. The D gene is left open where the match is weak. Clone size is shown for a subset of rows, as once, few, many or a class of expanded clone.

V gene	J gene	clone size	D gene	CDR3 DNA	CDR3 protein
TRBV4-2	TRBJ2-7	-	TRBD1	TGTGCCAGCAGCCAAGATGTCGGGACAGGGGGCCCCGAGCAGTACTTC	CASSQDVGTGGPEQYF
TRBV15	TRBJ1-5	-	TRBD1	TGTGCCACCAGCCAGGACAGGGCGCATCAGCCCCAGCATTTT	CATSQDRAHQPQHF
TRBV6-5	TRBJ1-2	-	-	TGTGCCAGCAGTTTTTACGGGGAGGACTATGGCTACACCTTC	CASSFYGEDYGYTF
TRBV19	TRBJ2-1	-	TRBD2	TGTGCCAGTAGTATGACCCAAGCGGGGGTAAACAATGAGCAGTTCTTC	CASSMTQAGVNNEQFF
TRBV4-2	TRBJ1-2	-	-	TGTGCCAGCAGCCAAGAAATTAGTCAAGACTATGGCTACACCTTC	CASSQEISQDYGYTF
TRBV19	TRBJ2-7	-	TRBD1	TGTGCCACGTCTCCGGGACAGGCCTACGAGCAGTACTTC	CATSPGQAYEQYF
TRBV4-2	TRBJ1-2	-	-	TGTGCCAGCAGCCTGGAACTGGACAGCTTCTATGGCTACACCTTC	CASSLELDSFYGYTF
TRBV7-3	TRBJ2-4	-	TRBD1	TGTGCCAGCAGCCTTGGACAGGGGAACATTCAGTACTTC	CASSLGQGNIQYF
TRBV6-1	TRBJ2-7	-	-	TGTGCCAGCAGTGATGGGGGGTACGAGCAGTACTTC	CASSDGGYEQYF
TRBV10-3	TRBJ2-5	-	TRBD2	TGTGCCATCAGTGAAGGGCTGGGGGGACTAGCGCCTCGAGAGACCCAGTACTTC	CAISEGLGGLAPRETQYF
TRBV19	TRBJ2-7	-	-	TGTGCCAGTAGTATAGGCTACGACTACGAGCAGTACTTC	CASSIGYDYEQYF
TRBV4-3	TRBJ1-1	once	TRBD1	TGCGCCAGCAGCTCAGGGGGGCGGGAAGCTTTCTTT	CASSSGGREAFF
TRBV6-1	TRBJ2-7	-	-	TGTGCCAGCAGTGAAAGGCGGGGCTCCTACGAGCAGTACTTC	CASSERRGSYEQYF
TRBV4-3	TRBJ2-7	-	TRBD2	TGCGCCAGCAGCCCTAGCGGGGGGTACGAGCAGTACTTC	CASSPSGGYEQYF
TRBV2	TRBJ1-6	-	-	TGTGCCAGCAGTGAAGCGCACGGGAGCTCCTATAATTCACCCCTCCACTTT	CASSEAHGSSYNSPLHF
TRBV6-5	TRBJ1-1	-	TRBD1	TGTGCCAGCAGTGCCGGGACAGGGGTAGGAACTGAAGCTTTCTTT	CASSAGTGVGTEAFF
TRBV4-1	TRBJ2-1	-	-	TGCGCCAGCAGCCCAGAGGTCCGGAGGTCCAATGAGCAGTTCTTC	CASSPEVRRSNEQFF
TRBV7-9	TRBJ2-7	-	TRBD2	TGTGCCAGCACCAAAGGGCGGGGGGATCTCCCCTACGAGCAGTACTTC	CASTKGRGDLPYEQYF
TRBV28	TRBJ2-5	-	TRBD1	TGTGCCAGCAGTTTATTCCAAATGGGACAGCAAGAGACCCAGTACTTC	CASSLFQMGQQETQYF
TRBV4-2	TRBJ2-1	-	TRBD2	TGTGCCAGCAGCCAATACCCCGGAACACTAGCGGGGGTCTACAATGAGCAGTTCTTC	CASSQYPGTLAGVYNEQFF
TRBV5-1	TRBJ1-2	-	-	TGCGCCAGCAGCTTGGCCGGGAGAGGCTACACCTTC	CASSLAGRGYTF
TRBV19	TRBJ2-7	-	TRBD1	TGTGCCAGTAGTATAGATCCCGGGACAGTCTACGAGCAGTACTTC	CASSIDPGTVYEQYF
TRBV7-9	TRBJ2-7	-	TRBD1	TGTGCCAGCAGCGCACAGGGGTCCTACGAGCAGTACTTC	CASSAQGSYEQYF
TRBV7-2	TRBJ2-7	-	TRBD1	TGTGCCAGCAGTTTCGGGACAGGCTCCTACGAGCAGTACTTC	CASSFGTGSYEQYF
TRBV4-2	TRBJ1-1	-	TRBD1	TGTGCCAGCAGCCGGACAGGGGACACTGAAGCTTTCTTT	CASSRTGDTEAFF
TRBV4-1	TRBJ2-5	-	TRBD2	TGCGCCAGCAGCCAACGACTAGCGGGGCTCCAAGAGACCCAGTACTTC	CASSQRLAGLQETQYF
TRBV7-9	TRBJ1-2	-	-	TGTGCCAGCAGCCCCCGAGAGGGAGGGGCGTGGGGCTACACCTTC	CASSPREGGAWGYTF
TRBV7-6	TRBJ2-5	-	TRBD1	TGTGCCAGCAGCTCACAAAAACCTTGGGACAGGCGTGAGACCCAGTACTTC	CASSSQKPWDRRETQYF
TRBV19	TRBJ2-5	-	-	TGTGCCAGTATTGGACAGGGGGCTAGCGGGGGGCAGGGAGAGACCCAGTACTTC	CASIGQGASGGQGETQYF
TRBV11-3	TRBJ1-1	-	-	TGTGCCAGCAGCTTAGGACACATGAACACTGAAGCTTTCTTT	CASSLGHMNTEAFF
TRBV25-1	TRBJ1-1	once	TRBD1	TGTGCCAGCAGTGAAGACAGGGGGCTGGGGCAAGCTTTCTTT	CASSEDRGLGQAFF
TRBV9	TRBJ1-2	-	-	TGTGCCAGCAGCGTTACTAATAGTAACTATGGCTACACCTTC	CASSVTNSNYGYTF
TRBV18	TRBJ2-5	-	-	TGTGCCAGCTCACCAAGCCCCGCAGGGCTAGAGACCCAGTACTTC	CASSPSPAGLETQYF
TRBV4-3	TRBJ2-3	-	TRBD2	TGCGCCAGCAGCCAACTACTAGCGGGGCTCGCGGATACGCAGTATTTT	CASSQLLAGLADTQYF
TRBV7-8	TRBJ2-1	-	-	TGTGCCAGCAGCTTAGCTAGTCTGCGACTAGACTCTAACGATGAGCAGTTCTTC	CASSLASLRLDSNDEQFF
TRBV6-1	TRBJ2-7	-	-	TGTGCCAGCAGTGAAACAGGGTGGGGATACGAGCAGTACTTC	CASSETGWGYEQYF
TRBV13	TRBJ1-2	once	-	TGTGCCAGCAGCTCGTTCGACACCGCTAACTATGGCTACACCTTC	CASSSFDTANYGYTF
TRBV5-1	TRBJ2-7	-	TRBD1	TGCGCCAGCAGCTTGGAAGCTTCCGGGACAGGGGCCTACGAGCAGTACTTC	CASSLEASGTGAYEQYF
TRBV29-1	TRBJ1-1	-	TRBD1	TGCAGCGTGGGGACAGGGGTCACTGAAGCTTTCTTT	CSVGTGVTEAFF
TRBV5-1	TRBJ1-2	-	TRBD1	TGCGCCAGCAGCACTATGCCGGGACAGAATAACTATGGCTACACCTTC	CASSTMPGQNNYGYTF
TRBV6-4	TRBJ1-1	-	-	TGTGCCAGCAGTGACTCGAGGGGGGGTTACACTGAAGCTTTCTTT	CASSDSRGGYTEAFF